This T cell receptor beta chain was obtained from a study of blood T cells in healthy people across ages. Study-wide background: About one barcoded beta molecule per two T cells was the capture yield of template switching.

The authors ran a second PCR of about 6 to 11 cycles using a sample-barcoded 5' primer and a J-beta primer mix. TCRdb passed the 5' RACE reads through MiXCR, listing each CDR3 protein once. This sample has about 510,000 distinct CDR3 sequences, with about 27% found just once. Regarding this clonotype: Its antigen remains unidentified.

The study, taken as a whole, reports: Samples with more naive T cells showed higher observed beta diversity. Unsorted PBMC material precluded a definitive naive versus antigen-experienced comparison.

Germline values: CDR1 MNHNY, CDR2 SVGAGI (reference sequence). CDR3 size: 14 residues. This sample was also put to use in a study of T cells of mothers and their children. That paper notes: Per mother, over 8 million TCR beta CDR3 reads were obtained; per child, approximately 3 million.

The sequence was obtained from a boy younger than 10 in good health. The chain joins TRBV6-6 to TRBJ2-5, with TRBD2 matching over 9 bases. The DNA end is a closer match to TRBJ2-7, so the J assignment may be wrong. Source material: blood. The CDR3 nucleotides read TGTGCCAGCAAGCCAAGCGGGGGGTCCTACGAGCAGTACTTC. As protein: CASKPSGGSYEQYF.